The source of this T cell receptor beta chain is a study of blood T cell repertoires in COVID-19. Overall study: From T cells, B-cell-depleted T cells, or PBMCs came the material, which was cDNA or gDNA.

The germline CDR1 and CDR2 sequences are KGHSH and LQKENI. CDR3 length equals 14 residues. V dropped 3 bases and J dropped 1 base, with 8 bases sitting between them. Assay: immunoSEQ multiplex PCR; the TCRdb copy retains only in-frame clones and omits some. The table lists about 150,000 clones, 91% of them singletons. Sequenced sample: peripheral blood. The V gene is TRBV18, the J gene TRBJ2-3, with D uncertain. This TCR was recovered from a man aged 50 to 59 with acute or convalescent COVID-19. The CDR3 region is CASSPVAGTDTQYF. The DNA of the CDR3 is TGTGCCAGCTCACCGGTGGCCGGCACAGATACGCAGTATTTT.